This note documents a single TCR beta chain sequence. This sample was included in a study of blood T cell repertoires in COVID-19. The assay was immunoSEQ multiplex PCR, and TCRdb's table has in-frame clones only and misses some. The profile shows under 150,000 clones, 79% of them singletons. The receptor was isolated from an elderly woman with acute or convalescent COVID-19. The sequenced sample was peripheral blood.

The CDR3 loop reads CASSTPGKGNQPQHF. The CDR3 DNA follows: TGTGCCAGCAGTACCCCGGGGAAAGGGAATCAGCCCCAGCATTTT. The chain carries TRBV28 and TRBJ1-5; D remains ambiguous. V was pared by 5 bases and J by 4 bases, with 15 bases between. Per germline, CDR1 MDHEN and CDR2 SYDVKM. The CDR3 runs to 15 residues.